Listed below are T cell receptor beta chains from one sample, sequenced in a study of T cells in Graves' hyperthyroidism and ophthalmopathy. TCRdb independently ran MiXCR on the multiplex PCR reads; one entry per CDR3 protein. In the table there are about 330,000 distinct CDR3 sequences, around 15% of which are singletons. Sequencing was performed on blood. The receptors were sampled from a woman in her thirties or forties with Graves' ophthalmopathy. CDR3s include the opening cysteine and the closing phenylalanine or tryptophan. The D gene is left open where the match is weak. Only some rows state a clone size, as once, few, many or a class for expanded clones.

>-|many|TRBJ1-6|TRBV9
CASSVGAVNSPLHF
TGTGCCAGCAGCGTAGGGGCAGTTAATTCACCCCTCCACTTT
>TRBD2|few|TRBJ2-2|TRBV28
CASRNSGLENTGELFF
TGTGCCAGCAGGAATTCGGGACTAGAAAACACCGGGGAGCTGTTTTTT
>TRBD2|-|TRBJ2-3|TRBV30
CAWSGTSGSRGDTQYF
TGTGCCTGGAGCGGGACTAGCGGGAGCCGGGGGGATACGCAGTATTTT
>TRBD2|many|TRBJ2-1|TRBV7-8
CASSISGLWGSYNEQFF
TGTGCCAGCAGCATTAGCGGGTTGTGGGGCTCCTACAATGAGCAGTTCTTC
>-|-|TRBJ2-7|TRBV7-3
CASSSNRETYEQYF
TGTGCCAGCAGCTCTAACAGGGAAACCTACGAGCAGTACTTC
>-|-|TRBJ2-5|TRBV30
CAWSHHETQYF
TGTGCCTGGAGTCATCATGAGACCCAGTACTTC
>-|few|TRBJ1-5|TRBV7-9
CASSFNRDQPQHF
TGTGCCAGCAGCTTTAACAGGGATCAGCCCCAGCATTTT
>TRBD2|-|TRBJ2-1|TRBV7-9
CASSSLTSGSYNEQFF
TGTGCCAGCAGCTCGTTGACTAGCGGATCCTACAATGAGCAGTTCTTC
>TRBD2|-|TRBJ2-7|TRBV4-2
CASSVRGLALDEQYF
TGTGCCAGCAGCGTACGGGGACTAGCGTTGGACGAGCAGTACTTC
>TRBD2|few|TRBJ2-2|TRBV6-1
CASTPSGRFYTGGLFF
TGTGCCAGCACCCCTAGCGGGAGGTTTTACACCGGGGGGCTGTTTTTT
>TRBD2|many|TRBJ2-5|TRBV15
CATSGSGLAGVGTQYF
TGTGCCACCAGCGGATCGGGACTAGCGGGAGTAGGGACCCAGTACTTC
>-|-|TRBJ2-3|TRBV7-8
CASSLVGSGATDTQYF
TGTGCCAGCAGCTTAGTAGGTAGCGGTGCCACAGATACGCAGTATTTT
>TRBD2|-|TRBJ2-3|TRBV27
CASSSPGGLRDTQYF
TGTGCCAGCAGTTCCCCGGGGGGGTTAAGGGATACGCAGTATTTT
>-|-|TRBJ1-4|TRBV7-6
CASSLFVRREKLFF
TGTGCCAGCAGCTTATTCGTTCGGCGAGAAAAACTGTTTTTT